Shown below are 25 T cell receptor beta chains from a single sample sequenced in a study of blood T cell repertoires in COVID-19. Method: immunoSEQ multiplex PCR; TCRdb's copy keeps in-frame clones and lacks some. Of approximately 120,000 clones in the sample, approximately 81% were seen once. The sample consisted of peripheral blood. These receptors came from a middle-aged man with active or convalescent COVID-19.

The chain links TRBV4-2 to TRBJ1-2; no clear D. The V end lost 0 bases, the J end lost 8 bases, and 7 bases lay between the germline ends. This CDR3 is built from 12 residues. Germline V gene data show CDR1 as LGHNA and CDR2 as YNFKEQ. CDR3 nucleotides: TGTGCCAGCAGCCAAGATGCGATCGGCTACACCTTC. Its translation: CASSQDAIGYTF.

The rearrangement joins TRBV3-1 (or the pseudogene TRBV3-2) to TRBJ2-5; 14 bases are shared with TRBD2. This CDR3 has 14 residues. The V gene end was trimmed by 3 bases and the J gene end by 9 bases; junction bases not matched to a gene: 3. Germline CDR1 is LGHDT and CDR2 is YNNKEL (reference sequence). CDR3 amino acids: CASSQGLAGVAQYF. The CDR3 region has the DNA TGTGCCAGCAGCCAGGGACTAGCGGGGGTGGCCCAGTACTTC.

J is TRBJ1-1 and V is TRBV9; possible D gene TRBD1, 6 bases. This CDR3 has 11 residues. Germline CDR1 reads SGDLS; CDR2 reads YYNGEE. The V gene lost 8 bases and the J gene lost 3 bases, with 8 bases spanning the gap. CDR3 amino acids: CASEGDTEAFF. In nucleotides, the CDR3 is TGTGCCAGTGAGGGGGACACTGAAGCTTTCTTT.

Comments on this clone: Other DNA sequences in this sample translate to the same CDR3. This chain connects TRBV27 to TRBJ1-2, with 8 bases fitting TRBD1. Trimming removed 4 bases from V and 5 bases from J; junction bases left unmatched: 15. CDR1 and CDR2 from the germline V gene are MNHEY and SMNVEV (reference sequence). The CDR3 consists of 17 residues. The DNA for the CDR3 is TGTGCCAGCAGTTACCAGAGAACAGGGGGTGCGGGATATGGCTACACCTTC. Translated, it gives CASSYQRTGGAGYGYTF.

The gene calls are TRBV5-1 and TRBJ1-1; possibly TRBD1 for D (6 bases). Trimming stripped 3 bases from V and 3 bases from J, with 15 bases between. Germline CDR1 reads SGHRS; CDR2 reads YFSETQ. The CDR3 extends over 15 amino acids. CDR3 amino acids: CASSSPGEGYTEAFF. The CDR3 DNA follows: TGCGCCAGCAGCTCCCCAGGGGAAGGGTACACTGAAGCTTTCTTT.

This clone was observed a single time. The CDR3 region has the DNA TGTGCCAGTAGTTTTGGTATAGCCTACGAGCAGTACTTC. It encodes CASSFGIAYEQYF. The chain uses TRBV19 and TRBJ2-7; D gene unclear. This CDR3 comprises 13 residues. V dropped 5 bases and J dropped 2 bases, with 10 bases sitting between them. The germline CDR1 and CDR2 sequences are LNHDA and SQIVND (reference sequence).

This clone appeared a few times. The chain joins TRBV29-1 to TRBJ2-7; tentatively, D is TRBD1 (5 bases). The CDR3 has 13 amino acids. The V end lost 6 bases, the J end lost 0 bases, and 12 bases lay between the germline ends. Looked up from germline, CDR1 is SQVTM and CDR2 is ANQGSEA. The CDR3 nucleotides are TGCAGCGTGTCGACAGTGGACTCCTACGAGCAGTACTTC. Translated, it gives CSVSTVDSYEQYF.

The sample holds a few counts of this clone. This chain's CDR3 is CASARESTNEKLFF. The CDR3 nucleotides are TGTGCCTCAGCGAGGGAGTCAACTAATGAAAAACTGTTTTTT. The chain carries TRBV28 and TRBJ1-4; D gene uncertain. The V gene lost 11 bases and the J gene lost 0 bases, with 13 bases spanning the gap. This CDR3 is built from 14 residues. The germline V gene encodes CDR1 MDHEN and CDR2 SYDVKM.

This clone came up once. The DNA for the CDR3 is TGCAGCGTGGCTGGACTAGCGGGAAGGAACACCGGGGAGCTGTTTTTT. It codes for CSVAGLAGRNTGELFF. The genes are TRBV29-1 and TRBJ2-2, with 12 positions matching TRBD2. Germline values: CDR1 SQVTM, CDR2 ANQGSEA. The CDR3 loop spans 16 amino acids. With V trimmed by 6 bases and J by 1 base, 6 bases remained unmatched.

This clone was observed a few times. The J gene is TRBJ1-5, the V gene TRBV6-1; D may be TRBD1 (6 bases). The germline V gene encodes CDR1 MNHNS and CDR2 SASEGT. V gave up 1 base and J gave up 7 bases, with 11 bases separating them. CDR3 size: 14 residues. The CDR3: CASSEGAGGQPQHF. The CDR3, as DNA: TGTGCCAGCAGTGAAGGGGCGGGGGGCCAGCCCCAGCATTTT.

The rearrangement links TRBV6-5 to TRBJ2-2, with no clear D. CDR1 and CDR2 from the germline V gene are MNHEY and SVGAGI. The germline V and J ends were trimmed by 6 bases and 3 bases, with 5 bases remaining between them. The CDR3 totals 12 residues. The CDR3 sequence is CASSYYTGELFF. The CDR3 DNA reads as TGTGCCAGCAGCTATTACACCGGGGAGCTGTTTTTT.

The chain joins TRBV30 to TRBJ2-5, with D possibly matching TRBD1 (5 bases). The germline V and J ends were trimmed by 0 bases and 2 bases, with 10 bases remaining between them. The CDR3 is 14 residues long. CDR1 is GTSNPN, CDR2 SVGIG, per germline (reference sequence). For the CDR3, the DNA is TGTGCCTGGAGTGTACCGGACATTCAAGAGACCCAGTACTTC. Encoded protein: CAWSVPDIQETQYF. The full variable domain, in which reference TRBV30 and TRBJ2-5 provide the parts outside the CDR3, is SQTIHQWPATLVQPVGSPLSLECTVEGTSNPNLYWYRQAAGRGLQLLFYSVGIGQISSEVPQNLSASRPQDRQFILSSKKLLLSDSGFYLCAWSVPDIQETQYFGPGTRLLVL.

V and J are TRBV7-9 and TRBJ2-2; the D is unclear. V lost 5 bases and J lost 1, with 8 bases in between. The CDR3 consists of 14 residues. Germline V lookup: CDR1 SEHNR, CDR2 FQNEAQ (reference sequence). The CDR3: CASSQDRNTGELFF. CDR3 in DNA: TGTGCCAGCAGCCAGGATCGGAACACCGGGGAGCTGTTTTTT. The full variable domain, in which reference TRBV7-9 and TRBJ2-2 provide the parts outside the CDR3, is DTGVSQNPRHKITKRGQNVTFRCDPISEHNRLYWYRQTLGQGPEFLTYFQNEAQLEKSRLLSDRFSAERPKGSFSTLEIQRTEQGDSAMYLCASSQDRNTGELFFGEGSRLTVL.

This chain joins TRBV15 and TRBJ1-2; 9 bases fit TRBD1. Germline CDR1 and CDR2: LNHNV and YYDKDF (reference sequence). The CDR3 sequence is 15 residues long. V shed 1 base, J shed 8 bases, and the junction held 8 bases outside the gene matches. This CDR3 is CATSRVGTGNNGYTF. CDR3 bases: TGTGCCACCAGCAGAGTTGGGACAGGGAATAACGGCTACACCTTC.

This sequence joins TRBV10-3 and TRBJ2-4, with 7 positions matching TRBD1. The CDR3 is made up of 15 amino acids. Looked up from germline, CDR1 is ENHRY and CDR2 is SYGVKD. V trimming: 5 bases; J trimming: 0 bases; junction bases outside the gene matches: 4. CDR3 in DNA: TGTGCCATCAGTCCCGGGACAGCAGCCAAAAACATTCAGTACTTC. Translated: CAISPGTAAKNIQYF.

The chain recombines TRBV7-2 with TRBJ1-2; D gene unclear. This CDR3 has 12 amino acids. The germline V and J ends were trimmed by 3 bases and 5 bases, with 7 bases remaining between them. The germline V gene encodes CDR1 SGHTA and CDR2 FQGNSA. CDR3 amino acids: CASSFTEYGYTF. The DNA of the CDR3 is TGTGCCAGCAGCTTTACAGAGTATGGCTACACCTTC.

This sequence joins TRBV27 and TRBJ2-5, with 8 bases matching TRBD1. V lost 5 bases to trimming and J lost 4 bases; unmatched junction nucleotides: 6. The length of the CDR3 is 14 residues. CDR1 is MNHEY and CDR2 is SMNVEV in the germline V gene (reference sequence). The CDR3 region has the DNA TGTGCCAGCAGTCCCGGGACAGGCCGAGAGACCCAGTACTTC. Protein sequence: CASSPGTGRETQYF.

The chain combines TRBV10-3 with TRBJ2-3; no clear D. CDR1 ENHRY and CDR2 SYGVKD come from the germline V gene. The ends were cut back, 3 bases at V and 2 bases at J, with 9 bases in the middle. This CDR3 contains 14 residues. CDR3: CAISDYSHTDTQYF. CDR3 DNA sequence: TGTGCCATCAGTGACTACAGTCACACAGATACGCAGTATTTT.

The V gene is TRBV12-5, the J gene TRBJ1-2; TRBD1 is a possible D gene (6 bases). The germline gives CDR1 LGHNT, CDR2 FRNRAP. CDR3 length: 16 residues. The V end lost 1 base, the J end lost 8 bases, and 20 bases lay between the germline ends. CDR3 protein: CASGLAGGQPSLGYTF. CDR3 in DNA: TGTGCTAGTGGTTTGGCTGGAGGACAGCCTAGCTTGGGCTACACCTTC.

The chain has TRBV2 and TRBJ1-6, with 8 bases identical to TRBD1. CDR1 is SNHLY, CDR2 FYNNEI, per germline. The J segment lost 10 bases and the V segment lost 3 bases, leaving 8 bases of the junction unmatched. This CDR3 spans 15 amino acids. CDR3 coding DNA: TGTGCCAGCAGTGAGCGGACAGGGAGAGGATCACCCCTCCACTTT. It encodes CASSERTGRGSPLHF.

The chain links TRBV5-4 to TRBJ2-2; TRBD2 is a possible D gene (6 bases). Germline CDR1 and CDR2: SGHNT and YYREEE (reference sequence). Trimming removed 4 bases at V and 2 bases at J, with 15 bases between. The CDR3 has 16 residues. The CDR3 coding sequence is TGTGCCAGCAGCCCGTCGGGGGAGCGAAACACCGGGGAGCTGTTTTTT. This gives the protein CASSPSGERNTGELFF.

This clone has just a few counts. The chain links TRBV29-1 to TRBJ1-1; TRBD1 aligns across 8 bases. V lost 6 bases to trimming and J lost 5 bases; unmatched junction nucleotides: 11. Germline CDR1 and CDR2: SQVTM and ANQGSEA. This CDR3 contains 14 residues. CDR3 sequence reads: CSVLPGGPVTEAFF. CDR3 sequence (DNA): TGCAGCGTCTTACCAGGGGGCCCGGTAACTGAAGCTTTCTTT.

The CDR3 protein is CASKLGRTDTQYF. The CDR3 DNA follows: TGTGCCAGCAAGCTGGGGCGCACAGATACGCAGTATTTT. The chain links TRBV7-2 to TRBJ2-3; D possibly corresponds to TRBD1 (5 bases). The germline V gene has CDR1 SGHTA and CDR2 FQGNSA. V was clipped by 7 bases and J by 1 base, with 9 bases between them. The CDR3 length is 13 residues.

The V call is TRBV10-3, the J call TRBJ1-2; the D gene is possibly TRBD1 (6 bases). Germline V gene data show CDR1 as ENHRY and CDR2 as SYGVKD. The ends were cut back, 8 bases at V and 2 bases at J, with 6 bases in the middle. The CDR3 is made up of 11 amino acids. The chain's CDR3 is CAIGGNYGYTF. The CDR3 DNA sequence: TGTGCCATCGGGGGCAACTATGGCTACACCTTC.

This chain joins TRBV21-1 and TRBJ1-1. TRBV21-1 is described as a pseudogene. CDR3 length equals 14 residues. The CDR3 protein is CASSFRGENTEAFF. The DNA of the CDR3 is TGTGCCAGCAGCTTTCGGGGGGAGAACACTGAAGCTTTCTTT.